Shown below are 9 T cell receptor beta chains from a single sample sequenced in a study of T cell responses to AZD1222 COVID-19 vaccine (TCRdb year 2021). This specimen's time point label, interpreted: baseline before first vaccination. Preparation of the library involved the immunoSEQ multiplex PCR assay. As stored in TCRdb, this immuneACCESS dataset retains in-frame rearrangements with V and J assigned. A fraction of the clones does not appear; measured against another copy, unresolved V genes explain less than half of the discrepancy, and the remainder lacks a known reason. This sample holds over 60,000 clones; 80% to 90% were observed only once. Jointly, the top ten make up approximately 25% of the sample. Here the sequenced sample was peripheral blood, taken on day 0 of AZD1222 vaccination. Receptors were obtained from an adult in good health.

The J gene is TRBJ1-5, the V gene TRBV19; 7 positions match TRBD1. The CDR3 covers 15 residues. Germline trimming cut 5 bases from V and 6 bases from J; bases unmatched to any gene: 10. Germline V lookup: CDR1 LNHDA, CDR2 SQIVND (reference sequence). CDR3 sequence (DNA): TGTGCCAGTAGTCGTGGGACAGATATATTTCAGCCCCAGCATTTT. Translated: CASSRGTDIFQPQHF.

V is TRBV21-1 and J is TRBJ1-1; TRBD1, as called in the table, went unchecked against the DNA. TRBV21-1 represents a pseudogene. The CDR3 sequence is 16 residues long. CDR3 residues: CASSSPYPTGDTEAFF. CDR3 DNA: TGTGCCAGCAGCTCACCTTATCCGACAGGAGACACTGAAGCTTTCTTT.

The J gene is TRBJ2-1, the V gene TRBV7-7, with D possibly called TRBD1 or TRBD2 (5 bases each). CDR1 and CDR2 (germline): SSHAT, FNYEAQ (reference sequence). The CDR3 is 15 amino acids. With 5 bases removed from V and 0 bases from J, the gap between germline ends came to 11 bases. For the CDR3, the DNA is TGTGCCAGCAGCGTCAGGGAGAGCTCCTACAATGAGCAGTTCTTC. Translated, it gives CASSVRESSYNEQFF. The full variable domain, in which reference TRBV7-7 and TRBJ2-1 provide the parts outside the CDR3, is GAGVSQSPRYKVTKRGQDVTLRCDPISSHATLYWYQQALGQGPEFLTYFNYEAQPDKSGLPSDRFSAERPEGSISTLTIQRTEQRDSAMYRCASSVRESSYNEQFFGPGTRLTVL.

The J gene is TRBJ1-3, the V gene TRBV4-3, with D maybe TRBD1 (5 bases). Trimming took 0 bases from V and 9 from J, leaving 15 bases between them. Germline lookup yields CDR1 LGHNA and CDR2 YSLEER. This CDR3 spans 15 amino acids. Here the CDR3 reads CASSQDRAPGFTIYF. In DNA, the CDR3 is TGCGCCAGCAGCCAAGACAGGGCGCCTGGGTTCACCATATATTTT.

The rearrangement links TRBV18 to TRBJ1-4; D not resolved. The V and J ends lost 2 bases and 6 bases respectively, with 1 base between them. Germline assignment: CDR1 KGHSH and CDR2 LQKENI. The length of the CDR3 is 11 residues. Here the CDR3 DNA reads TGTGCCAGCTCACCAGATGAAAAACTGTTTTTT. Its translation: CASSPDEKLFF. The full variable domain, completed using reference TRBV18 and TRBJ1-4, is NAGVMQNPRHLVRRRGQEARLRCSPMKGHSHVYWYRQLPEEGLKFMVYLQKENIIDESGMPKERFSAEFPKEGPSILRIQQVVRGDSAAYFCASSPDEKLFFGSGTQLSVL.

This chain joins TRBV3-1 (or the pseudogene TRBV3-2) and TRBJ1-5, with D possibly being TRBD1 (5 bases). CDR3 length equals 13 residues. The germline V gene has CDR1 LGHDT and CDR2 YNNKEL (reference sequence). The V and J ends lost 1 base and 5 bases respectively, with 6 bases between them. The CDR3 sequence is CASSQGGDQPQHF. The CDR3 DNA reads as TGTGCCAGCAGCCAAGGAGGGGATCAGCCCCAGCATTTT.

By sample fraction, this clone is medium-sized. V and J are TRBV3-1 (or the pseudogene TRBV3-2) and TRBJ2-7; no clear D. In germline, CDR1 is LGHDT, CDR2 YNNKEL (reference sequence). This CDR3 spans 11 amino acids. Trimming took off 3 bases at V and 5 bases at J, with 5 bases between the two ends. The CDR3: CASSQSNEQYF. The CDR3 nucleotides read TGTGCCAGCAGCCAGTCCAACGAGCAGTACTTC.

Of note for this clone: One junction end does not reproduce the germline sequence, and a read error may be involved. This sequence joins TRBV7-7 and TRBJ1-6; D unresolved. The CDR3 has 13 amino acids. The germline gives CDR1 SSHAT, CDR2 FNYEAQ (reference sequence). As DNA, the CDR3 is TGTGCTAGCAGCTTAGGGAGGAATTCACCCCTCCACTTT. Its protein is CASSLGRNSPLHF.

The V and J genes are TRBV30 and TRBJ2-7; 9 nucleotides agree with TRBD1. The V segment lost 2 bases and the J segment 3 bases; nucleotides outside the gene matches: 8. CDR1 and CDR2 from the germline V gene are GTSNPN and SVGIG (reference sequence). This CDR3 region has 15 residues. The chain's CDR3 is CAWSPGQGLRYEQYF. The CDR3 DNA reads TGTGCCTGGAGTCCGGGACAGGGACTCCGCTACGAGCAGTACTTC.